This T cell receptor beta chain was sequenced during a study of blood T cell repertoires in COVID-19. Study information: COVID-19 samples from acute and convalescent phases originated in the United States, Italy and Spain. T cells, B-cell-depleted T cells, or PBMCs provided the cDNA or gDNA that served as material.

The germline CDR1 and CDR2 sequences are MDHEN and SYDVKM. The CDR3 is 14 amino acids. Trimming took 1 base from V and 7 from J; bases not matched to a gene: 3. This clone was seen just once. Authors' processing steps: Quantification of nucleated cells was approximated via reference gene primer amplification. TCRdb's table, derived via immunoSEQ multiplex PCR, lists solely in-frame clones and lacks some. From that table come the V and J calls and clone size; the DNA was used to work out D and trimming. The sample yields 50,000 to 55,000 clones, approximately 85% seen once. Specimen: peripheral blood. The source of this sequence is a man aged 55 to 70 with acute or convalescent COVID-19. The chain links TRBV28 to TRBJ1-5; TRBD1 aligns across 8 bases. CDR3 bases: TGTGCCAGCAGTTTATACAGGGGGAGCCAGCCCCAGCATTTT. Its translation: CASSLYRGSQPQHF.